This TCR beta chain comes out of a study of T cell responses to AZD1222 COVID-19 vaccine. Clones were sequenced by immunoSEQ multiplex PCR, and TCRdb holds only the in-frame ones, with some missing. The sample shows around 150,000 clones, under 95% of them seen only once. The study pooled second doses at about 4 or about 12 weeks. The V gene lost 1 base and the J gene lost 4 bases, with 10 bases spanning the gap. Germline assignment: CDR1 SGHTA and CDR2 FQGTGA. The CDR3 covers 14 residues. This TCR was recovered from an adult who received the AZD1222 COVID-19 vaccine. This specimen was peripheral blood, taken 28 days after the second AZD1222 dose. This rearrangement joins TRBV7-3 to TRBJ1-1; D is undetermined. This chain's CDR3 is CASSLIHSLTEAFF. In nucleotides, the CDR3 is TGTGCCAGCAGCTTAATCCACAGCCTCACTGAAGCTTTCTTT.